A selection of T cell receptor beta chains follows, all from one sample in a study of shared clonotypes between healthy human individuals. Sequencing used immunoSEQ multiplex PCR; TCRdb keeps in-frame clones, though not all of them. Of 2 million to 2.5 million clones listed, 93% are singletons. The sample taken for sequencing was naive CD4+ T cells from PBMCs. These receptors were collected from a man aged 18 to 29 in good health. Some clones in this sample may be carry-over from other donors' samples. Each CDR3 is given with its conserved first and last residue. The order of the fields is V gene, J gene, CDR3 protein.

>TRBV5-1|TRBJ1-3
CASSSDASGNTIYF
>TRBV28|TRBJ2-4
CASSPMGGAKNIQYF
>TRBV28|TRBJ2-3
CASLGDRTDTQYF
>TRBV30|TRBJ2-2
CAWSHTGLATGELFF
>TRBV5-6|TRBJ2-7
CASSRRSGRLTYEQYF
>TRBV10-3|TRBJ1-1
CAISVGVDGTEAFF
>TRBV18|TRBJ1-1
CASSPLGAGAAPTEAFF
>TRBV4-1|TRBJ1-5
CASSEIQGRRPQHF
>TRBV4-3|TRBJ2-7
CASSQARGTYEQYF
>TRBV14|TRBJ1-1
CASSQEMNTEAFF
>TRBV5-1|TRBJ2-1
CASSSQGGDNEQFF
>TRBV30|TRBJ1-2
CAWSVGTGVSYGYTF
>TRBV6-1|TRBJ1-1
CASSDNADTEAFF
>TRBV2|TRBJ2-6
CASSEVSGANVLTF
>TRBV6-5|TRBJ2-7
CASSYSARVGYEQYF
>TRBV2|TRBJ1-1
CASSVYGTEAFF
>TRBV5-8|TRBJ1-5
CASSSTRGGPEEPQHF
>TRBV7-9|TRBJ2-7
CASSSSPAAGSYEQYF
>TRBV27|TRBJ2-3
CASSLVREGRRDTQYF
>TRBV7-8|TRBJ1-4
CASSLRGLATNEKLFF
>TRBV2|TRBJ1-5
CASRGDRNGRQPQHF
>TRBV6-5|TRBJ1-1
CASSKGGDTEAFF
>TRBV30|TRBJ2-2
CAWVDSGTGFFRELFF
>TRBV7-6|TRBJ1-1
CASSISGGSRTEAFF
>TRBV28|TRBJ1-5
CASDTFSFGGGNQPQHF
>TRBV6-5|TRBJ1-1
CASSSVGHWAFF
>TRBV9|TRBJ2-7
CASSPRTAAYEQYF
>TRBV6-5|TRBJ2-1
CASTPDPASYNEQFF
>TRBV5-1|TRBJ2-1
CASSLQSGSSYNEQFF
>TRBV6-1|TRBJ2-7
CASSDVGGIDEQYF
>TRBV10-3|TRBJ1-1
CARRTGLNTEAFF
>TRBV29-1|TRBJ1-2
CSVGEDRVTGYTF
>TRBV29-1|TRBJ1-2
CSVDRPLYGYTF
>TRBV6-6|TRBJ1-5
CASSYPRQGGNQPQHF
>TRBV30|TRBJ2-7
CAWSQEGSRYEQYF
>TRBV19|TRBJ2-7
CASSIFYEQYF
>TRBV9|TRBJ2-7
CASSVSGTHSYEQYF
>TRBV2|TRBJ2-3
CATSPDRSTDTQYF
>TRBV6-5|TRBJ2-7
CASSQATVSYEQYF
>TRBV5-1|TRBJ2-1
CASSLGWGRDPGNEQFF
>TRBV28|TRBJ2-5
CASSIRTSGSNQLKTQYF
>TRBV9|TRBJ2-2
CASSVVSGNTGELFF
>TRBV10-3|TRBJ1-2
CAIKGSTDGYTF
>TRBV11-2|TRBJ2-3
CASSLGSGRSTDTQYF
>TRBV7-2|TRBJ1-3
CASSLVRISGNTIYF
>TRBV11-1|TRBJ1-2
CASSQPGQSYGYTF
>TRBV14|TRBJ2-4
CASSQVQGKNIQYF